Presented here are 18 T cell receptor beta chains from one specimen sequenced in a study of CD8+ T cells in alopecia areata. Reverse transcription of extracted RNA yielded cDNA, which provided the sequencing template. Sequenced by immunoSEQ multiplex PCR; TCRdb stores in-frame clones only, minus some. The table includes roughly 75,000 clones, 55% to 65% detected once. The sample was CD8+ T cells sorted from blood, taken at week 0. These receptors all come from a human donor with alopecia areata.

Only a few counts were recorded for this clone. V usage is TRBV19 and J usage is TRBJ2-1; the D gene could be TRBD1 or TRBD2 (5 bases each). V shed 7 bases and J shed 5 bases, with 18 bases lying between them. Germline V gene sequence: CDR1 LNHDA, CDR2 SQIVND (reference sequence). The CDR3 spans 15 residues. CDR3 DNA: TGTGCCAGTACCCCTGGAGGCAGGGCCGACAATGAGCAGTTCTTC. Translated, it gives CASTPGGRADNEQFF.

This clone was counted between two and nine times. The V gene is TRBV6-5, the J gene TRBJ1-3, with 7 positions matching TRBD1. Per germline, CDR1 MNHEY and CDR2 SVGAGI. With 6 bases clipped from V and 5 bases from J, the junction kept 4 bases outside the gene matches. This CDR3 is 13 amino acids long. The CDR3 spells CASSPGQRNTIYF. The CDR3 nucleotides read TGTGCCAGCAGCCCGGGACAGAGAAACACCATATATTTT.

The chain carries TRBV29-1 and TRBJ2-5; tentative D call: TRBD2 (5 bases). Looked up from germline, CDR1 is SQVTM and CDR2 is ANQGSEA. V was cut by 3 bases and J by 3 bases, with 8 bases left in between. The CDR3 length is 12 residues. CDR3 residues: CSVEIGEETQYF. For the CDR3, the DNA is TGCAGCGTTGAGATCGGGGAAGAGACCCAGTACTTC. Looking up the rest from reference TRBV29-1 and TRBJ2-5 gives the full variable domain: SAVISQKPSRDICQRGTSLTIQCQVDSQVTMMFWYRQQPGQSLTLIATANQGSEATYESGFVIDKFPISRPNLTFSTLTVSNMSPEDSSIYLCSVEIGEETQYFGPGTRLLVL.

The V and J genes are TRBV30 and TRBJ2-6; perhaps D is TRBD1 or TRBD2 (5 bases each). V was shortened by 5 bases and J by 2 bases, with 25 bases between the two germline ends. CDR3 length: 19 amino acids. Germline CDR1 and CDR2: GTSNPN and SVGIG (reference sequence). CDR3 amino acids: CAWEIPGTALEAGANVLTF. The CDR3 bases are TGTGCCTGGGAAATTCCCGGGACCGCACTTGAGGCTGGGGCCAACGTCCTGACTTTC.

The J gene is TRBJ2-1, the V gene TRBV4-1; D tentatively reads TRBD1 or TRBD2 (5 bases each). Germline assignment: CDR1 MGHRA and CDR2 YSYEKL. V was pared by 4 bases and J by 10 bases, with 11 bases between. The CDR3 has 12 amino acids. The CDR3 nucleotides are TGCGCCAGCAGCCCTTCCGGGGACGAGCAGTTCTTC. This sequence encodes CASSPSGDEQFF.

The V call is TRBV5-1, the J call TRBJ2-7, with 11 bases matching TRBD2. V lost 4 bases, J lost 3 bases, and 6 bases stayed unmatched. The V gene's germline CDR1 is SGHRS and CDR2 YFSETQ. The CDR3 spans 15 residues. Here the CDR3 DNA reads TGCGCCAGCAGCAAAACTAGCGGGAGTCTCTACGAGCAGTACTTC. Its protein is CASSKTSGSLYEQYF. Full variable domain (rest looked up from reference TRBV5-1 and TRBJ2-7): KAGVTQTPRYLIKTRGQQVTLSCSPISGHRSVSWYQQTPGQGLQFLFEYFSETQRNKGNFPGRFSGRQFSNSRSEMNVSTLELGDSALYLCASSKTSGSLYEQYFGPGTRLTVT.

This clone was seen a single time. CDR3: CASSEGGSGLSSYNEQFF. Written as DNA, the CDR3 is TGTGCCAGCAGTGAGGGTGGTAGCGGGTTGAGCTCCTACAATGAGCAGTTCTTC. The rearrangement uses TRBV25-1 and TRBJ2-1, with 7 nucleotides matching TRBD2. Looked up from germline, CDR1 is MGHDK and CDR2 is SYGVNS. The CDR3 is 18 amino acids. Trimming took 3 bases from V and 0 from J; bases not matched to a gene: 11.

This chain joins TRBV29-1 and TRBJ1-2; TRBD1 might be the D (6 bases). Trimming stripped 7 bases from V and 4 bases from J, with 10 bases between. This CDR3 spans 11 amino acids. Germline V gene data show CDR1 as SQVTM and CDR2 as ANQGSEA. The chain's CDR3 is CSATGTYGYTF. Written as DNA, the CDR3 is TGCAGCGCAACAGGGACCTATGGCTACACCTTC.

The CDR3 nucleotides are TGTGCCAGCTCACCACCGGTTGGAGCCGAGGAGACCCAGTACTTC. This encodes CASSPPVGAEETQYF. The V and J genes are TRBV18 and TRBJ2-5; no clear D. Germline values: CDR1 KGHSH, CDR2 LQKENI. The CDR3 runs 15 residues. Trimming pared 0 bases from V and 5 bases from J, leaving 13 bases between.

This clone was observed a handful of times. CDR3 in amino acids: CSVLVMGDTQYF. The CDR3, as DNA: TGCAGCGTTCTCGTCATGGGAGATACGCAGTATTTT. The chain joins TRBV29-1 to TRBJ2-3, with no clear D. Germline CDR1 reads SQVTM; CDR2 reads ANQGSEA. This CDR3 is built from 12 residues. V was shortened by 5 bases and J by 5 bases, with 11 bases between the two germline ends.

The rearrangement links TRBV7-2 to TRBJ2-5; 9 bases line up with TRBD2. Trimming cost V 5 bases and J 4 bases; bases outside gene matches: 14. CDR3 length equals 17 residues. Germline loops: CDR1 SGHTA, CDR2 FQGNSA. Here the CDR3 DNA reads TGTGCCAGCAGCGCATCGACTAGCGGACCCTGGGGAGAGACCCAGTACTTC. Encoded protein: CASSASTSGPWGETQYF.

This clone was observed a handful of times. The chain joins TRBV27 to TRBJ2-3; weak D call: TRBD1 (6 bases). In germline, CDR1 is MNHEY, CDR2 SMNVEV (reference sequence). V lost 5 bases, J lost 1 base, and 16 bases lay in between. The CDR3 consists of 16 residues. The CDR3 coding sequence is TGTGCCAGCAGTCCTAGACAGGTCCCCGGCACAGATACGCAGTATTTT. This encodes CASSPRQVPGTDTQYF.

There are a few counts of this clone. This sequence joins TRBV2 and TRBJ2-2; D might be TRBD2 (6 bases). The CDR3 extends over 12 amino acids. The germline gives CDR1 SNHLY, CDR2 FYNNEI. V lost 8 bases, J lost 6 bases, and 10 bases lay in between. CDR3 nucleotide sequence: TGTGCCAGCCGTGGGGAGGCCGGGGAGCTGTTTTTT. Translating it yields CASRGEAGELFF.

This chain joins TRBV6-5 and TRBJ2-5, with TRBD2 identical over 7 bases. With V trimmed by 4 bases and J by 3 bases, 11 bases remained unmatched. The CDR3 has 16 amino acids. Per the germline V gene, CDR1 is MNHEY and CDR2 is SVGAGI. The CDR3 loop reads CASSSSRLAGKETQYF. Here the CDR3 DNA reads TGTGCCAGCAGTTCCTCACGACTAGCCGGCAAAGAGACCCAGTACTTC.

Points on this clone: The sample has other DNA sequences that encode this CDR3 too. V usage is TRBV6-5 and J usage is TRBJ2-5; D remains unclear. CDR1 and CDR2 from the germline V gene are MNHEY and SVGAGI. CDR3 length equals 11 residues. Trimming removed 3 bases at V and 4 bases at J, with 3 bases between. The CDR3 reads CASSYSETQYF. The CDR3 bases are TGTGCCAGCAGTTATTCAGAGACCCAGTACTTC.

This rearrangement joins TRBV5-4 to TRBJ2-7, with 8 bases that match TRBD2. Germline CDR1 and CDR2: SGHNT and YYREEE (reference sequence). The CDR3 has 14 amino acids. Trimming removed 1 base from V and 3 bases from J; junction bases left unmatched: 3. The chain's CDR3 is CASSLKLADYEQYF. DNA for the CDR3: TGTGCCAGCAGCTTGAAACTAGCGGACTACGAGCAGTACTTC.

The V call is TRBV2, the J call TRBJ1-5; D is possibly TRBD1 (6 bases). CDR3 length: 13 amino acids. Between the trimmed V and J ends, which lost 7 bases and 2 bases, there was a span of 9 bases. Per germline, CDR1 SNHLY and CDR2 FYNNEI. Here the CDR3 reads CASTGEGNQPQHF. In DNA form, the CDR3 reads TGTGCCAGCACAGGGGAGGGCAATCAGCCCCAGCATTTT.

The rearrangement links TRBV5-1 to TRBJ2-2; D remains ambiguous. CDR3 length: 14 residues. Germline V gene sequence: CDR1 SGHRS, CDR2 YFSETQ. V lost 1 base, J lost 6 bases, and 10 bases lay in between. The CDR3 DNA is TGCGCCAGCAGCTTGCCCGAATCCTCCGGGGAGCTGTTTTTT. It is translated as CASSLPESSGELFF.